The clone carrying this T cell receptor beta chain has ten or more counts. The antigen is not known. The CDR3 consists of 14 residues. Per germline, CDR1 DFQATT and CDR2 SNEGSKA (reference sequence). Trimming shortened V by 3 bases and J by 3 bases, and 15 bases separated the two germline ends. Clinical symptoms and serum thyroxine were used for diagnosis; TRAb, thyroid ultrasound and orbital computed tomography were also relied on. These data originate in a study of Graves' ophthalmopathy and Graves' hyperthyroidism. RNA transcripts served as template for amplifying TCR beta CDR3 sequences. Scientists carried out first-round RT-PCR using HTBI primers and then a second-round multiplex PCR. TCRdb re-derived calls from the multiplex PCR reads in MiXCR, one entry per CDR3 protein. The profile shows hundreds of thousands of distinct CDR3 sequences, 40% of them singletons. The study, taken as a whole, reports: Both a roughly 68% sensitivity and a 72.22% specificity characterized the model's predictions of ophthalmopathy progression.

This receptor was taken from an adult man with Graves' ophthalmopathy. The sequenced sample was peripheral blood. The V call is TRBV20-1, the J call TRBJ2-7; D tentatively reads TRBD1 or TRBD2 (5 bases each). The CDR3 loop reads CSASPGTLDYEQYF. The CDR3 nucleotides read TGCAGTGCTAGTCCCGGGACGCTCGACTACGAGCAGTACTTC.